A selection of T cell receptor beta chains follows, all from one sample in a study of a mutant IDH1 vaccine in newly diagnosed glioma. Here immunoSEQ multiplex PCR was the method, and the copy in TCRdb shows in-frame clones only, minus some. The sample has 40,000 to 45,000 clones, around 84% seen once. Their specific antigens are unknown. The sequencing used PBMCs, collected from a glioma patient whose treatment included an IDH1 peptide vaccine. All receptors come from a woman aged 18-29 years with glioma. Some clones in this sample may be carry-over from other donors' samples. Each CDR3 is given with its conserved first and last residue. D genes are given only for firm matches. Size is omitted from some rows. Given values are once, few, many or a class for expanded clones.

CDR3aa: CAWSPGTSRTTDTQYF
CDR3nt: TGTGCCTGGAGTCCCGGGACTAGCAGGACCACAGATACGCAGTATTTT
v_gene: TRBV30
j_gene: TRBJ2-3
abundance: .
d_gene: TRBD2

CDR3aa: CASRPDRVRQGTEAFF
CDR3nt: TGTGCCAGCAGACCAGACAGGGTCAGACAGGGCACTGAAGCTTTCTTT
v_gene: TRBV5-8
j_gene: TRBJ1-1
abundance: .
d_gene: TRBD1

CDR3aa: CASSVEPGGVYEQFF
CDR3nt: TGTGCCAGCAGCGTAGAGCCGGGGGGGGTCTATGAGCAGTTCTTC
v_gene: TRBV9
j_gene: TRBJ2-1
abundance: .
d_gene: TRBD2

CDR3aa: CASSFGQLNYGYTF
CDR3nt: TGTGCCAGCTCATTTGGACAGCTGAACTATGGCTACACCTTC
v_gene: TRBV18
j_gene: TRBJ1-2
abundance: .
d_gene: .

CDR3aa: CASSLRSGTQYF
CDR3nt: TGTGCCAGCAGTTTGAGGAGTGGGACCCAGTACTTC
v_gene: TRBV28
j_gene: TRBJ2-5
abundance: .
d_gene: .

CDR3aa: CASGDRRPAGELFF
CDR3nt: TGTGCCAGCGGAGACCGACGTCCAGCCGGGGAGCTGTTTTTT
v_gene: TRBV6-5
j_gene: TRBJ2-2
abundance: .
d_gene: .

CDR3aa: CASSMRTLNTEAFF
CDR3nt: TGTGCCAGTAGTATGAGGACGCTAAACACTGAAGCTTTCTTT
v_gene: TRBV19
j_gene: TRBJ1-1
abundance: .
d_gene: .

CDR3aa: CASCRGDEQYF
CDR3nt: TGTGCCAGCTGTCGTGGGGACGAGCAGTACTTC
v_gene: TRBV2
j_gene: TRBJ2-7
abundance: .
d_gene: .

CDR3aa: CASSERASYEQYF
CDR3nt: TGTGCCAGCAGTGAAAGGGCTTCCTACGAGCAGTACTTC
v_gene: TRBV6-1
j_gene: TRBJ2-7
abundance: .
d_gene: .

CDR3aa: CAISGTSSGKETQYF
CDR3nt: TGTGCCATCAGTGGGACTAGCAGTGGGAAAGAGACCCAGTACTTC
v_gene: TRBV10-3
j_gene: TRBJ2-5
abundance: .
d_gene: TRBD2

CDR3aa: CASRKGMNTEAFF
CDR3nt: TGTGCCAGCAGGAAGGGGATGAACACTGAAGCTTTCTTT
v_gene: TRBV25-1
j_gene: TRBJ1-1
abundance: once
d_gene: .

CDR3aa: CASTAADEQFF
CDR3nt: TGTGCCAGCACGGCGGCGGATGAGCAGTTCTTC
v_gene: TRBV6-6
j_gene: TRBJ2-1
abundance: .
d_gene: .

CDR3aa: CASSGRTAQYF
CDR3nt: TGTGCCAGCAGTGGTCGGACTGCCCAGTACTTC
v_gene: TRBV2
j_gene: TRBJ2-5
abundance: .
d_gene: .

CDR3aa: CASSQGPWILAGRNEQFF
CDR3nt: TGTGCCAGCAGCCAAGGCCCCTGGATTTTGGCGGGGAGGAATGAGCAGTTCTTC
v_gene: TRBV14
j_gene: TRBJ2-1
abundance: .
d_gene: .

CDR3aa: CASSVDRNYGYTF
CDR3nt: TGTGCCAGCAGCGTAGACAGGAACTATGGCTACACCTTC
v_gene: TRBV9
j_gene: TRBJ1-2
abundance: .
d_gene: .

CDR3aa: CASSLVGVGDRVKRQYF
CDR3nt: TGTGCCAGCAGCTTAGTAGGGGTGGGGGACAGGGTAAAACGTCAGTATTTT
v_gene: TRBV7-2
j_gene: TRBJ2-3
abundance: .
d_gene: TRBD1

CDR3aa: CASSLAWDGYEQYF
CDR3nt: TGTGCCAGCAGCTTGGCTTGGGACGGCTACGAGCAGTACTTC
v_gene: TRBV5-5
j_gene: TRBJ2-7
abundance: .
d_gene: .

CDR3aa: CASSVKTGNTEAFF
CDR3nt: TGTGCCAGCAGCGTAAAAACGGGAAACACTGAAGCTTTCTTT
v_gene: TRBV6-1
j_gene: TRBJ1-1
abundance: .
d_gene: .

CDR3aa: CAWSGTGVNEQFF
CDR3nt: TGTGCCTGGAGTGGGACAGGGGTCAATGAGCAGTTCTTC
v_gene: TRBV30
j_gene: TRBJ2-1
abundance: .
d_gene: TRBD1

CDR3aa: CASSPRTGLMNTEAFF
CDR3nt: TGTGCCAGCAGCCCGCGGACAGGGCTCATGAACACTGAAGCTTTCTTT
v_gene: TRBV7-9
j_gene: TRBJ1-1
abundance: .
d_gene: TRBD1

CDR3aa: CASPRSGVSSGANVLTF
CDR3nt: TGTGCCAGCCCCAGATCGGGGGTTTCATCGGGGGCCAACGTCCTGACTTTC
v_gene: TRBV18
j_gene: TRBJ2-6
abundance: .
d_gene: .

CDR3aa: CASSVVPSSYNEQFF
CDR3nt: TGTGCCAGCAGCGTAGTACCGTCCTCCTACAATGAGCAGTTCTTC
v_gene: TRBV9
j_gene: TRBJ2-1
abundance: few
d_gene: .

CDR3aa: CASSQSLPGQVRFGAEAFF
CDR3nt: TGTGCCAGCAGCCAGTCGTTACCGGGACAGGTGAGATTCGGAGCTGAAGCTTTCTTT
v_gene: TRBV7-2
j_gene: TRBJ1-1
abundance: .
d_gene: TRBD1

CDR3aa: CASGYFNAEAFF
CDR3nt: TGTGCCAGCGGTTATTTTAACGCTGAAGCTTTCTTT
v_gene: TRBV6-1
j_gene: TRBJ1-1
abundance: few
d_gene: .

CDR3aa: CASRKDPPYEQYF
CDR3nt: TGTGCCAGCAGAAAGGACCCCCCCTACGAGCAGTACTTC
v_gene: TRBV11-2
j_gene: TRBJ2-7
abundance: .
d_gene: .

CDR3aa: CASSSQGAITDTQYF
CDR3nt: TGTGCCAGTAGTAGTCAGGGGGCCATCACAGATACGCAGTATTTT
v_gene: TRBV19
j_gene: TRBJ2-3
abundance: once
d_gene: TRBD1

CDR3aa: CASSQDNPFSPGELFF
CDR3nt: TGCGCCAGCAGCCAAGATAATCCCTTCAGCCCCGGGGAGCTGTTTTTT
v_gene: TRBV4-3
j_gene: TRBJ2-2
abundance: .
d_gene: .

CDR3aa: CASTMGLAGDLETQYF
CDR3nt: TGTGCCAGCACCATGGGACTAGCGGGCGACCTCGAGACCCAGTACTTC
v_gene: TRBV25-1
j_gene: TRBJ2-5
abundance: .
d_gene: TRBD2

CDR3aa: CASQGGGTDTQYF
CDR3nt: TGTGCCAGCCAGGGGGGGGGAACAGATACGCAGTATTTT
v_gene: TRBV2
j_gene: TRBJ2-3
abundance: .
d_gene: .

CDR3aa: CAIRMDGSYGYTF
CDR3nt: TGTGCCATCAGGATGGACGGGAGCTATGGCTACACCTTC
v_gene: TRBV10-3
j_gene: TRBJ1-2
abundance: .
d_gene: .

CDR3aa: CSVDLAGGGKNIQYF
CDR3nt: TGCAGCGTTGATTTAGCGGGGGGGGGCAAAAACATTCAGTACTTC
v_gene: TRBV29-1
j_gene: TRBJ2-4
abundance: .
d_gene: TRBD2

CDR3aa: CASRRTGEQPQHF
CDR3nt: TGTGCCAGCAGGCGGACAGGTGAGCAGCCCCAGCATTTT
v_gene: TRBV2
j_gene: TRBJ1-5
abundance: .
d_gene: TRBD1

CDR3aa: CAISEKGTYGYTF
CDR3nt: TGTGCCATCAGTGAGAAGGGGACCTATGGCTACACCTTC
v_gene: TRBV10-3
j_gene: TRBJ1-2
abundance: .
d_gene: .

CDR3aa: CASSEVRGWETQYF
CDR3nt: TGTGCCAGCAGTGAAGTGCGGGGGTGGGAGACCCAGTACTTC
v_gene: TRBV25-1
j_gene: TRBJ2-5
abundance: .
d_gene: TRBD2

CDR3aa: CASSLTPGTGIYEQYF
CDR3nt: TGTGCCAGCAGCCTAACGCCAGGGACAGGGATATACGAGCAGTACTTC
v_gene: TRBV7-2
j_gene: TRBJ2-7
abundance: .
d_gene: TRBD1

CDR3aa: CASSLSGLRSYNEQFF
CDR3nt: TGTGCCAGCAGCTTATCCGGGCTCCGATCCTACAATGAGCAGTTCTTC
v_gene: TRBV7-6
j_gene: TRBJ2-1
abundance: .
d_gene: .